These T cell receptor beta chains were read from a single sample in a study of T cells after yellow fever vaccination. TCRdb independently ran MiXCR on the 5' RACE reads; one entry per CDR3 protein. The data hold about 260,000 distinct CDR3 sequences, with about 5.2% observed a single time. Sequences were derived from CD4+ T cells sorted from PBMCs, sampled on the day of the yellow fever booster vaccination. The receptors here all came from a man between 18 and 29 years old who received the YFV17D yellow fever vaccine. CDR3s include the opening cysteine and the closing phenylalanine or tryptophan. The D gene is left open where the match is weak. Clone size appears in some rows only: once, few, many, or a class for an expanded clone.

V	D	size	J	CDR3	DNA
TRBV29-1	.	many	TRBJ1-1	CSVARQWDTEAFF	TGCAGCGTTGCAAGGCAGTGGGACACTGAAGCTTTCTTT
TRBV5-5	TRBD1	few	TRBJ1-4	CASSPMGTGHEKLFF	TGTGCCAGCAGCCCGATGGGGACAGGGCATGAAAAACTGTTTTTT
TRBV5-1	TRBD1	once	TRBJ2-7	CASSLAGGTGYEQYF	TGCGCCAGCAGCTTGGCCGGTGGGACAGGATACGAGCAGTACTTC
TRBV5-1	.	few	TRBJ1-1	CASSSTDSQAFF	TGCGCCAGCAGCTCGACGGACTCGCAAGCTTTCTTT
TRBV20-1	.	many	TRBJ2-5	CSARSARPETQYF	TGCAGTGCTAGATCGGCCCGTCCGGAGACCCAGTACTTC
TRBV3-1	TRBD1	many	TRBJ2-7	CASSQNRGPYEQYF	TGTGCCAGCAGCCAGAACAGGGGCCCCTACGAGCAGTACTTC
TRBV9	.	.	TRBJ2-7	CASSVASRDVEQYF	TGTGCCAGCAGCGTAGCCTCCAGGGACGTCGAGCAGTACTTC
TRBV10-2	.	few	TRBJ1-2	CASSDEGTANYGYTF	TGCGCCAGCAGTGATGAGGGAACAGCTAACTATGGCTACACCTTC
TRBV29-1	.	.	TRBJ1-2	CSVARELNYGYTF	TGCAGCGTTGCCCGGGAGTTAAACTATGGCTACACCTTC
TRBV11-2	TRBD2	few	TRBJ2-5	CASRAGGQTQYF	TGTGCCAGCCGGGCGGGGGGGCAGACCCAGTACTTC
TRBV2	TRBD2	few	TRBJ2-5	CAIPTSGQETQYF	TGTGCCATCCCAACTAGCGGACAAGAGACCCAGTACTTC
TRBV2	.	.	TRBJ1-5	CASSSGPYQPQHF	TGTGCCAGCAGTAGCGGGCCGTATCAGCCCCAGCATTTT
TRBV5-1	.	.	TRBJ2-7	CASSSGGREQYF	TGCGCCAGCAGCTCCGGGGGTAGAGAGCAGTACTTC
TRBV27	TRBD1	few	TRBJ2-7	CASSFAGTGGYEQYF	TGTGCCAGCAGTTTTGCGGGGACAGGGGGCTACGAGCAGTACTTC
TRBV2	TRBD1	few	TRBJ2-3	CASISDRGRADTQYF	TGTGCCAGCATCTCGGACAGGGGGCGCGCAGATACGCAGTATTTT
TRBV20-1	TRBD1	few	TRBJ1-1	CSASDPMTGDTEAFF	TGCAGTGCTAGCGACCCGATGACAGGGGACACTGAAGCTTTCTTT
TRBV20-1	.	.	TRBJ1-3	CSAYIEGYREGTGNTIYF	TGCAGTGCTTACATTGAGGGCTACAGGGAAGGCACTGGAAACACCATATATTTT
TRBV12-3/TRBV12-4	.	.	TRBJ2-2	CASSLAGKNTGELFF	TGTGCCAGCAGTTTAGCGGGCAAAAACACCGGGGAGCTGTTTTTT
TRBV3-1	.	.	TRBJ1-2	CASSQVVDGYTF	TGTGCCAGCAGCCAAGTCGTCGATGGCTACACCTTC
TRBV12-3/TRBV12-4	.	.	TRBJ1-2	CASRMTGIGYGYTF	TGTGCCAGCAGGATGACCGGAATCGGCTATGGCTACACCTTC
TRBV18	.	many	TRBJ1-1	CASSPGPAPLNTEAFF	TGTGCCAGCTCACCAGGGCCGGCACCCCTGAACACTGAAGCTTTCTTT
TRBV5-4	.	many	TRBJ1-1	CASSLLGAGTEAFF	TGTGCCAGCAGCTTGTTGGGGGCGGGCACTGAAGCTTTCTTT
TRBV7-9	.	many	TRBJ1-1	CASSPTPGAGTEAFF	TGTGCCAGCAGCCCCACCCCGGGGGCTGGCACTGAAGCTTTCTTT
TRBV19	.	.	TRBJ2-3	CASSGGRSTDTQYF	TGTGCCAGTAGTGGGGGGAGAAGCACAGATACGCAGTATTTT
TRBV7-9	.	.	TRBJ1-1	CASSARDGEAFF	TGTGCCAGCAGCGCACGGGACGGTGAAGCTTTCTTT
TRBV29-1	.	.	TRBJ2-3	CSVVGEDGTDTQYF	TGCAGCGTTGTGGGGGAAGATGGCACAGATACGCAGTATTTT
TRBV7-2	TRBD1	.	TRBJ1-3	CASSPQGIPGNTIYF	TGTGCCAGCAGCCCACAGGGGATCCCTGGAAACACCATATATTTT
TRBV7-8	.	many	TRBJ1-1	CASSLREAFF	TGTGCCAGCAGCCTCCGTGAAGCTTTCTTT
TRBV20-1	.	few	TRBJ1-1	CSASTLRTEAFF	TGCAGTGCTAGCACCCTCAGGACTGAAGCTTTCTTT
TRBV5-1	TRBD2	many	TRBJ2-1	CASRPLAGGSYNEQFF	TGCGCCAGCAGACCACTAGCGGGGGGCTCGTACAATGAGCAGTTCTTC
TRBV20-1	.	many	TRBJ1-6	CSARREANSPLHF	TGCAGTGCTAGAAGGGAAGCGAATTCACCCCTCCACTTT
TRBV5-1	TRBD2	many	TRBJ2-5	CASSLSGGPQETQYF	TGTGCCAGCAGCCTCAGCGGGGGACCCCAAGAGACCCAGTACTTC
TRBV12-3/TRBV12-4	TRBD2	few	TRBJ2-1	CASSGSGGEFNEQFF	TGTGCCAGCAGTGGTAGCGGGGGGGAGTTTAATGAGCAGTTCTTC
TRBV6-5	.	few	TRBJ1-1	CASSYLGQRKNTEAFF	TGTGCCAGCAGTTACTTAGGCCAGAGGAAGAACACTGAAGCTTTCTTT
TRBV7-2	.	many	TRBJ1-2	CASSWGLKYGYTF	TGTGCCAGCAGCTGGGGCCTTAAGTATGGCTACACCTTC
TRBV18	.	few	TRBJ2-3	CASSPRTQGGTDTQYF	TGTGCCAGCTCACCCCGTACGCAGGGGGGAACAGATACGCAGTATTTT
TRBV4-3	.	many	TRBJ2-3	CASSQETGSTDTQYF	TGCGCCAGCAGCCAAGAAACGGGGAGCACAGATACGCAGTATTTT
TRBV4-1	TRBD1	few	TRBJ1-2	CASSPEGQGLSYGYTF	TGCGCCAGCAGCCCAGAGGGACAGGGCTTGAGTTATGGCTACACCTTC
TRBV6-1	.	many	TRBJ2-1	CASSPRNNEQFF	TGTGCCAGCAGTCCGAGGAACAATGAGCAGTTCTTC
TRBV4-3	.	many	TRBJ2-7	CASSQGVAVISYEQYF	TGCGCCAGCAGCCAAGGGGTAGCGGTGATCTCCTACGAGCAGTACTTC
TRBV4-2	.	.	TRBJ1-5	CASSQVSIQPQHF	TGTGCCAGCAGCCAAGTCTCCATCCAGCCCCAGCATTTT
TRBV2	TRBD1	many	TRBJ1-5	CASSEWETGASTQHF	TGTGCCAGCAGTGAATGGGAGACAGGGGCCTCTACCCAGCATTTT
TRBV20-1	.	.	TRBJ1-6	CSASTGVQSPLHF	TGCAGTGCTAGCACCGGGGTTCAATCACCCCTCCACTTT
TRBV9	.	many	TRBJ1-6	CASSVSGLYNSPLHF	TGTGCCAGCAGCGTTTCGGGTCTATATAATTCACCCCTCCACTTT
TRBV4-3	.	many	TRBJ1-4	CASSRKSGEKLFF	TGCGCCAGCAGCCGAAAGAGTGGAGAAAAACTGTTTTTT